This TCR beta chain came from a study of blood T cell repertoires in COVID-19. Looking at the study overall: Collection of acute and convalescent COVID-19 samples took place in the United States, Italy and Spain. From T cells, B-cell-depleted T cells, or PBMCs came the material, which was cDNA or gDNA.

Trimming pared 1 base from V and 1 base from J, leaving 7 bases between. Germline V gene data show CDR1 as KGHSH and CDR2 as LQKENI. The CDR3 extends over 15 amino acids. Authors' data handling: Quantification of nucleated cells was approximated via reference gene primer amplification. The repertoire was sequenced with immunoSEQ multiplex PCR; TCRdb's copy has only in-frame clones and lacks some. The DNA was the basis for D and trimming; V, J and clone size are from that table. This repertoire shows around 63,000 clones, approximately 88% found once; its top ten account for about 3.2%. The sequence was obtained from a man in his forties or fifties with active COVID-19. Sequencing was performed on peripheral blood. The V call is TRBV18, the J call TRBJ2-2; possible D gene TRBD1, 5 bases. CDR3 in amino acids: CASSPQGRNTGELFF. CDR3 nucleotides: TGTGCCAGCTCACCACAGGGGCGGAACACCGGGGAGCTGTTTTTT.